The present T cell receptor (beta chain) was sequenced within a study of siplizumab effects on memory and regulatory T cells. In the case of this clone: Its antigen is unknown.

A few pairs of donors had their unstimulated naive, memory, effector memory and TEMRA subsets sequenced. Germline loops: CDR1 SGHRS, CDR2 YFSETQ. The CDR3 has 17 amino acids. V was clipped by 1 base and J by 3 bases; unmatched bases: 10. Study results and limitations: There was no confirmation of the suppressive function of proliferating Tregs from siplizumab cultures. Naive T cells seemed more diverse than memory cells; they also seemed major alloresponse contributors. Under siplizumab, alloreactive sequences traced to unstimulated CD4+ memory cells were significantly reduced.

Method: immunoSEQ multiplex PCR; TCRdb's copy keeps in-frame clones and lacks some. The sample yields over 50,000 clones, 83% seen once. Sequencing was performed on memory CD4+ T cells sorted from blood. The chain uses TRBV5-1 and TRBJ2-5; 9 bases agree with TRBD1. The TCR comes from a human donor in good health. The CDR3 is CASSLSMSRTGEETQYF. The DNA of the CDR3 is TGCGCCAGCAGCTTGAGTATGAGTAGGACAGGGGAAGAGACCCAGTACTTC.